This T cell receptor beta chain was observed in a study of cytomegalovirus exposure and HLA in healthy donors. General study findings and limits: Reported findings show TCR beta sequences accurately forecast HLA-A and HLA-B alleles in most subjects. Sequencing probably produced one cluster of sequence variants that were highly shared. In vitro testing confirmed a few CMV-associated chains as specific for CMV antigens. An analysis was carried out later, and it reportedly showed fewer N-insertions in an Asian-associated ancestry cluster than the approximately 670-donor mean.

Primers for the PCR totalled 60 Vbeta and 13 Jbeta. Method: immunoSEQ multiplex PCR; TCRdb's copy keeps in-frame clones and lacks some. This sample yields around 100,000 clones, of which nearly 75% are seen a single time; around 4.9% belongs to the top ten. In the case of this clone: Its antigen is unknown.

Sequencing was performed on PBMCs. The source of this sequence is a man aged 25 to 40 in good health and CMV-seropositive.

CDR3 amino acids: CASSKQGRGQETQYF. CDR3 coding DNA: TGTGCCAGCAGTAAACAGGGTAGAGGACAAGAGACCCAGTACTTC. The chain carries TRBV27 and TRBJ2-5, with a tentative D call TRBD1 (6 bases). V was cut by 5 bases and J by 2 bases, with 15 bases left in between. Germline loops: CDR1 MNHEY, CDR2 SMNVEV (reference sequence). This CDR3 has 15 residues.